A single sample is the source of the 18 T cell receptor beta chains below, sequenced in a study of Graves' ophthalmopathy and Graves' hyperthyroidism. The sequenced template was RNA, covering the TCR beta CDR3 region. The first-round RT-PCR employed HTBI primers together with the Qiagen OneStep RT-PCR kit. A multiplex PCR was then performed as the second round. A single record per CDR3 protein comes from TCRdb applying MiXCR to the multiplex PCR reads. This sample yields 300,000 or so distinct CDR3 sequences, of which about a sixth are seen a single time; roughly 12% belongs to the top ten. The specimen was peripheral blood. Receptors were obtained from an adult man with Graves' ophthalmopathy.

This clonotype has a count of ten or more. V is TRBV5-6 and J is TRBJ2-7; 12 positions agree with TRBD2. Unmatched junction bases numbered 6, after V lost 4 bases and J lost 4 bases. Germline values: CDR1 SGHDT, CDR2 YYEEEE. The CDR3 has 15 residues. The CDR3 region has the DNA TGTGCCAGCAGCCGCACTAGCGGGAGGTGGTACGAGCAGTACTTC. It codes for CASSRTSGRWYEQYF.

This clonotype came up many times. This chain uses TRBV7-2 with TRBJ1-1; a possible D gene is TRBD1 (5 bases). This CDR3 region has 13 residues. V lost 1 base, J lost 10 bases, and 13 bases lay in between. Germline loops: CDR1 SGHTA, CDR2 FQGNSA. CDR3 sequence: CASSLGPTGGAFF. In DNA, the CDR3 is TGTGCCAGCAGCTTAGGGCCGACTGGGGGAGCTTTCTTT.

This clonotype was found many times. V and J are TRBV20-1 and TRBJ2-7; 11 nucleotides align to TRBD2. Germline V CDR1 and CDR2: DFQATT, SNEGSKA (reference sequence). The CDR3 totals 13 residues. The J segment lost 5 bases and the V segment lost 4 bases, leaving 4 bases of the junction unmatched. The CDR3 region is CSAIEGLADEQYF. CDR3 DNA sequence: TGCAGTGCTATCGAGGGACTAGCGGACGAGCAGTACTTC.

This clonotype was seen many times. This chain joins TRBV20-1 and TRBJ1-5; 7 nucleotides line up with TRBD1. The CDR3 extends over 14 amino acids. J was trimmed by 2 bases and V by 1 base; bases with no gene match: 2. Germline values: CDR1 DFQATT, CDR2 SNEGSKA (reference sequence). The CDR3 protein is CSARGDSGNQPQHF. CDR3 sequence (DNA): TGCAGTGCTAGAGGGGACAGTGGCAATCAGCCCCAGCATTTT.

This clonotype has just a few counts. The chain uses TRBV3-1 and TRBJ2-7, with TRBD2 matching 7 bases. The ends lost 4 bases at V and 4 bases at J; junction bases unmatched: 7. The CDR3 length is 14 residues. From germline, CDR1 is LGHDT and CDR2 YNNKEL (reference sequence). In DNA, the CDR3 is TGTGCCAGCAGCCCCAGGGACTACCTATACGAGCAGTACTTC. As protein: CASSPRDYLYEQYF.

This clonotype has ten or more counts. The chain couples TRBV3-1 to TRBJ1-2, with TRBD1 identical over 7 bases. Germline lookup yields CDR1 LGHDT and CDR2 YNNKEL (reference sequence). The ends lost 0 bases at V and 3 bases at J; junction bases unmatched: 7. The CDR3 runs 16 residues. In nucleotides, the CDR3 is TGTGCCAGCAGCCAAGAATCGGACAGGACCTACTATGGCTACACCTTC. It encodes CASSQESDRTYYGYTF.

This clonotype was recorded many times. This chain connects TRBV6-1 to TRBJ1-2; the D is unclear. From germline, CDR1 is MNHNS and CDR2 SASEGT. The V end was cut by 3 bases, the J end by 4 bases, with 15 bases between. The CDR3 loop spans 15 amino acids. For the CDR3, the DNA is TGTGCCAGCAGTGAGATCGTAGGGATTCGCTATGGCTACACCTTC. As protein: CASSEIVGIRYGYTF.

The J gene is TRBJ1-3, the V gene TRBV12-3 or TRBV12-4, with a weak D call TRBD1 (6 bases). V was trimmed by 6 bases and J by 0 bases, leaving 18 bases between them. This CDR3 comprises 17 residues. The CDR3 DNA follows: TGTGCCAGCAGGGCATTGGGGGCCTGGAGCTCTGGAAACACCATATATTTT. This codes for CASRALGAWSSGNTIYF.

This clonotype was seen repeatedly, ten times or more. Sequence at one end of the junction differs from germline and may be a read error. This chain uses TRBV28 with TRBJ2-7; 9 bases fit TRBD2. Per the germline V gene, CDR1 is MDHEN and CDR2 is SYDVKM. CDR3 length: 14 amino acids. CDR3 amino acids: CANSLAGAPYEQYF. The CDR3 nucleotides are TGTGCCAACAGTTTAGCGGGGGCCCCCTACGAGCAGTACTTC. Full variable domain (remainder filled in from reference TRBV28 and TRBJ2-7): DVKVTQSSRYLVKRTGEKVFLECVQDMDHENMFWYRQDPGLGLRLIYFSYDVKMKEKGDIPEGYSVSREKKERFSLILESASTNQTSMYLCANSLAGAPYEQYFGPGTRLTVT.

This clonotype showed up many times. The chain recombines TRBV5-1 with TRBJ2-5, with D possibly matching TRBD2 (5 bases). This CDR3 has 15 residues. Germline V gene data show CDR1 as SGHRS and CDR2 as YFSETQ. V was shortened by 1 base and J by 4 bases, with 14 bases between the two germline ends. The CDR3, as DNA: TGCGCCAGCAGCTTGTACACCCGGGGTTTAGAGACCCAGTACTTC. Translated, it gives CASSLYTRGLETQYF.

This clonotype was recorded many times. The rearrangement links TRBV6-1 to TRBJ1-5; the match to TRBD1 covers 7 bases. This CDR3 region has 15 residues. CDR1 and CDR2 (germline): MNHNS, SASEGT. Germline trimming cut 4 bases from V and 1 base from J; bases unmatched to any gene: 4. As DNA, the CDR3 is TGTGCCAGCAGTGTAGCAGGGGGGAGCAATCAGCCCCAGCATTTT. Its protein is CASSVAGGSNQPQHF.

This clonotype was recorded many times. V is TRBV10-1 and J is TRBJ1-3; D not certain. The CDR3 runs to 17 residues. V lost 5 bases to trimming and J lost 0 bases, with 17 bases between them. Germline-derived CDR1 and CDR2 are WNHNN and SYGVQD (reference sequence). The CDR3 loop reads CASSTRTEWISGNTIYF. The CDR3 DNA reads as TGCGCCAGCAGTACCCGTACTGAGTGGATCTCTGGAAACACCATATATTTT.

In this sample, this clonotype turned up many times. The chain couples TRBV10-1 to TRBJ1-3, with a possible D match to TRBD1 (6 bases). Germline V CDR1 and CDR2: WNHNN, SYGVQD (reference sequence). This CDR3 contains 14 residues. The V gene lost 5 bases and the J gene lost 1 base, with 9 bases spanning the gap. The CDR3 nucleotides read TGCGCCAGCAGTTCGGACAGTTCTGGAAACACCATATATTTT. This gives the protein CASSSDSSGNTIYF.

V is TRBV7-2 and J is TRBJ2-7; D may be TRBD1 (7 bases). The ends were cut back, 4 bases at V and 3 bases at J, with 16 bases in the middle. Germline-derived CDR1 and CDR2 are SGHTA and FQGNSA. CDR3 length equals 15 residues. CDR3 residues: CASSSLAGQYYEQYF. The CDR3 DNA reads TGTGCCAGCAGCTCGCTGGCGGGACAGTACTACGAGCAGTACTTC.

CDR3 sequence reads: CASGPGQGLYEQYF. In DNA, the CDR3 is TGTGCCAGCGGCCCCGGACAGGGGCTCTACGAGCAGTACTTC. The rearrangement joins TRBV6-1 to TRBJ2-7; the match to TRBD1 covers 9 bases. V shed 8 bases and J 3 bases; nucleotides not matched to a gene: 8. Germline-derived CDR1 and CDR2 are MNHNS and SASEGT. The CDR3 is 14 residues long.

This clonotype came up many times. The DNA of the CDR3 is TGTGCCAGCCCTGGAGAGATCACCGGGGAGCTGTTTTTT. Translation gives CASPGEITGELFF. The J gene is TRBJ2-2, the V gene TRBV18; D is unresolved. From germline, CDR1 is KGHSH and CDR2 LQKENI. This CDR3 is built from 13 residues. V was pared by 8 bases and J by 4 bases, with 11 bases between.

CDR3 sequence reads: CSAVQGGGQPQHF. The CDR3 DNA follows: TGCAGCGCTGTACAGGGAGGGGGTCAGCCCCAGCATTTT. The genes are TRBV29-1 and TRBJ1-5; tentative D call: TRBD1 (6 bases). V shed 7 bases and J shed 6 bases, with 16 bases lying between them. This CDR3 has 13 residues. The germline V gene has CDR1 SQVTM and CDR2 ANQGSEA.

Concerning this clonotype itself: The junction departs from the called germline gene at one end, perhaps through a read error. The gene calls are TRBV19 and TRBJ1-2, with a tentative D call TRBD1 (6 bases). CDR3 length: 13 residues. The germline V gene encodes CDR1 LNHDA and CDR2 SQIVND (reference sequence). CDR3 sequence: CASRRGGGYGCTF. DNA for the CDR3: TGTGCCAGTAGGAGAGGTGGGGGCTATGGCTGCACCTTC.